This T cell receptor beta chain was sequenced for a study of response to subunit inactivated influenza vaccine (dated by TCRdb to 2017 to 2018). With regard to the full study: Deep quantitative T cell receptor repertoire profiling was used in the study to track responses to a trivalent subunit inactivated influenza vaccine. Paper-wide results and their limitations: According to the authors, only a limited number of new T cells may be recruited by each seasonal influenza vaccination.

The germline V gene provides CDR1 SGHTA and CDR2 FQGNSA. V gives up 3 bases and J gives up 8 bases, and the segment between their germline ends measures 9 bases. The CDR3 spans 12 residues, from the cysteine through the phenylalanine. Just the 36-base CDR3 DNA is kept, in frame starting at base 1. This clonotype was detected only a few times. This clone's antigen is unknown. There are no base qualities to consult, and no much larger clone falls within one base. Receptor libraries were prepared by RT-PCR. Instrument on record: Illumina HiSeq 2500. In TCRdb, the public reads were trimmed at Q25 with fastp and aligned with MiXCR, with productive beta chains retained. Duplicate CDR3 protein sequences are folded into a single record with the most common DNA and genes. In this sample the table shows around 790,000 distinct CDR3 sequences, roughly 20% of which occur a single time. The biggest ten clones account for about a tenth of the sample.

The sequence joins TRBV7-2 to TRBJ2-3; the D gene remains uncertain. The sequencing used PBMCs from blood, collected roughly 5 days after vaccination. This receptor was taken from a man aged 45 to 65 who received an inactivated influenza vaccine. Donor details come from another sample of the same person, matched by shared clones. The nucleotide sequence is TGTGCCAGCAGCTTGGACGGAGCTACGCAGTATTTT. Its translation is CASSLDGATQYF.